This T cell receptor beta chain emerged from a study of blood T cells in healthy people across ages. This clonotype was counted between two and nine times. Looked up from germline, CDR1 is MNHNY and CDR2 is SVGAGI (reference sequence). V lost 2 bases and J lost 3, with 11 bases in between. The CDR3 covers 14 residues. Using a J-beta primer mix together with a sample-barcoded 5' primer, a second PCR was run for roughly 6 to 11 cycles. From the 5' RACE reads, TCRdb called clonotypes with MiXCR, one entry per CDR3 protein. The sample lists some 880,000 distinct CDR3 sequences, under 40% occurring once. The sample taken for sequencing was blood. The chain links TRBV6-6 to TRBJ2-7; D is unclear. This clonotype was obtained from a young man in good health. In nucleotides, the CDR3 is TGTGCCAGCAGTTACCCCGGACGAGGCTACGAGCAGTACTTC. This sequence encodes CASSYPGRGYEQYF.